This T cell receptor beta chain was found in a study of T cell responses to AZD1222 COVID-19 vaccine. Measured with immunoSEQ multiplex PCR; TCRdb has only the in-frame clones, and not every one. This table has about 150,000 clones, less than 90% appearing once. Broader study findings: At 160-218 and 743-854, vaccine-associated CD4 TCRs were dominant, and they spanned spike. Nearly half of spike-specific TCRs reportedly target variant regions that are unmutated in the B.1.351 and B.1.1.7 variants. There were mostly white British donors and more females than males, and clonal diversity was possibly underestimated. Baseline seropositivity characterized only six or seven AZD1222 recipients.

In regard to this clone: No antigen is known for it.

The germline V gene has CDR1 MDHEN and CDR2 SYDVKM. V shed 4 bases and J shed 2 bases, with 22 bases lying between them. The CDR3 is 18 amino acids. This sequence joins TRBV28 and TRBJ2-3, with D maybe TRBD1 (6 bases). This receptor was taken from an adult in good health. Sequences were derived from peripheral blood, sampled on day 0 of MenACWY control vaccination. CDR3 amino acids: CASSSSPRGILFTDTQYF. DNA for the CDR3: TGTGCCAGCAGTTCGTCTCCAAGGGGGATCCTTTTCACAGATACGCAGTATTTT.